This TCR beta chain was sequenced for a study of neurological immune-mediated disorders. The study, taken as a whole, reports: HTLV-1-associated myelopathy ranked highest for TCR clonal expansion and multiple sclerosis lowest, beneath healthy controls.

The time point was: longitudinal time-point 2. Preparation of the unsorted libraries drew on 2 million PBMCs stored at -80 C. At least ten counts were recorded for this clonotype. What it binds is unknown. 5'RACE with 10-nucleotide random UMIs produced the cDNA. Every sequencing run produced over 200 million TCR-beta sequences, and the sequences from any one run covered 15-18 subjects. TCRdb called the 5' RACE reads again in MiXCR, with one record for every CDR3 protein. Here the sample spans 100,000 or so distinct CDR3 sequences, over 10% being singletons. Germline V gene lookup returns CDR1 MNHEY and CDR2 SMNVEV (reference sequence). The CDR3 is 14 amino acids. V was clipped by 5 bases and J by 7 bases; unmatched bases: 6.

Input material: PBMCs. The clonotype originates from a female donor with HTLV-1-associated myelopathy (HAM/TSP). This rearrangement joins TRBV27 to TRBJ2-2, with TRBD1 matching 8 bases. For the CDR3, the DNA is TGTGCCAGCAGTGGTGCGGACAGGGTCGGGGAGCTGTTTTTT. Translation gives CASSGADRVGELFF.